This T cell receptor beta chain was captured by sequencing in a study of blood T cell repertoires in COVID-19. Looked up from germline, CDR1 is MNHEY and CDR2 is SVGAGI. This CDR3 contains 14 residues. Trimming shortened V by 0 bases and J by 7 bases, and 10 bases separated the two germline ends. This clone was counted between two and nine times. Libraries were prepared by immunoSEQ multiplex PCR; TCRdb keeps only in-frame clonotypes and omits some of them. The sample shows 100,000 to 120,000 clones, more than 80% of them seen only once. V and J are TRBV6-5 and TRBJ1-5, with a possible D match to TRBD1 (6 bases). The sequenced material came from peripheral blood. The sequence derives from a woman in her thirties or forties with acute or convalescent COVID-19. CDR3 sequence reads: CASSYSGRGQPQHF. In DNA form, the CDR3 reads TGTGCCAGCAGTTACTCGGGCAGGGGACAGCCCCAGCATTTT.